A selection of T cell receptor beta chains follows, all from one sample in a study of blood T cell repertoires in COVID-19. Data came from immunoSEQ multiplex PCR; TCRdb stores just in-frame clones and leaves some out. The sample has more than 300,000 clones; under 90% are singletons. The sample taken for sequencing was PBMCs or T cells enriched from blood (not recorded which). The receptors originated from a man under 40 who had recovered from COVID-19. Each CDR3 is given with its conserved first and last residue. D genes are given only for firm matches. Clone size is stated in some rows and not others, as once, few, many or a class when expanded.

d_gene	j_gene	v_gene	len	abundance	CDR3aa	CDR3nt
.	TRBJ2-5	TRBV7-9	12	.	CASSLSEETQYF	TGTGCCAGCAGCTTATCCGAAGAGACCCAGTACTTC
.	TRBJ2-3	TRBV30	14	.	CAWSRQASTDTQYF	TGTGCCTGGAGTAGGCAGGCTAGCACAGATACGCAGTATTTT
.	TRBJ1-1	TRBV9	17	once	CASSPRTRDRVGTEAFF	TGTGCCAGCAGCCCTCGGACCAGGGATAGGGTGGGCACTGAAGCTTTCTTT
TRBD2	TRBJ2-7	TRBV11-2	16	.	CASSREAGGRPYEQYF	TGTGCCAGCAGCCGCGAGGCAGGCGGGAGGCCCTACGAGCAGTACTTC
.	TRBJ1-2	TRBV14	15	.	CASSQDSSRRRSSTF	TGTGCCAGCAGCCAAGATTCGTCCCGTCGTAGATCTTCCACCTTC
TRBD1	TRBJ1-4	TRBV27	15	.	CASSLRRQGGEKLFF	TGTGCCAGCAGTTTAAGGCGACAGGGTGGTGAAAAACTGTTTTTT
TRBD2	TRBJ2-5	TRBV11-1	16	.	CASSVFSGRDPGTQYF	TGTGCCAGCAGCGTTTTTAGCGGGAGGGATCCTGGGACCCAGTACTTC
.	TRBJ2-3	TRBV6-1	14	.	CASSEPAGADTQYF	TGTGCCAGCAGTGAACCCGCGGGCGCGGATACGCAGTATTTT
TRBD2	TRBJ2-5	TRBV18	15	.	CASSPWLAEQETQYF	TGTGCCAGCTCACCGTGGCTAGCGGAACAAGAGACCCAGTACTTC
.	TRBJ2-3	TRBV29-1	13	.	CSVDTVSTDTQYF	TGCAGCGTTGACACAGTTAGCACAGATACGCAGTATTTT
TRBD1	TRBJ1-2	TRBV28	15	.	CASSSGTGNPYGYTF	TGTGCCAGCAGTTCCGGGACAGGGAATCCCTATGGCTACACCTTC
.	TRBJ2-1	TRBV2	14	.	CASGTFSSYNEQFF	TGTGCCAGCGGGACATTTAGCTCCTACAATGAGCAGTTCTTC
TRBD1	TRBJ1-1	TRBV19	18	.	CASSIAPQRQGTGTEAFF	TGTGCCAGTAGTATTGCGCCCCAGAGACAGGGGACGGGGACTGAAGCTTTCTTT
TRBD1	TRBJ2-2	TRBV24-1	15	.	CATASGTANTGELFF	TGTGCCACCGCGTCCGGGACAGCGAACACCGGGGAGCTGTTTTTT
TRBD2	TRBJ2-4	TRBV4-1	16	.	CASSQDFSGTAGGQYF	TGCGCCAGCAGCCAAGATTTTAGCGGGACGGCCGGGGGTCAGTACTTC
.	TRBJ1-6	TRBV5-4	15	.	CASSLGSGNNSPLHF	TGTGCCAGCAGCTTGGGTTCAGGGAACAATTCACCCCTCCACTTT
.	TRBJ2-1	TRBV20-1	11	.	CSAINAGWWFF	TGCAGTGCCATTAACGCGGGTTGGTGGTTCTTC
TRBD1	TRBJ1-1	TRBV19	14	.	CASSSTGANTEAFF	TGTGCCAGTAGTAGTACAGGGGCGAACACTGAAGCTTTCTTT
.	TRBJ2-2	TRBV7-9	15	many	CASSPSRVITGELFF	TGTGCCAGCAGCCCAAGCCGGGTCATCACCGGGGAGCTGTTTTTT
TRBD1	TRBJ1-5	TRBV18	16	.	CASSPPRDRGPALQHF	TGTGCCAGCTCACCACCAAGGGACAGGGGGCCAGCCCTCCAGCATTTT
TRBD1	TRBJ1-2	TRBV3-1/TRBV3-2	14	.	CASSRTIGGPGYTF	TGTGCCAGCAGCCGAACCATAGGGGGCCCTGGCTACACCTTC
TRBD2	TRBJ2-5	TRBV7-8	18	.	CASSLYLPSGGIQETQYF	TGTGCCAGCAGCTTATATCTCCCTAGCGGAGGAATACAAGAGACCCAGTACTTC
.	TRBJ1-2	TRBV12-3/TRBV12-4	13	once	CASSLGTGGGYTF	TGTGCCAGCAGTTTAGGAACAGGTGGCGGCTACACCTTC
.	TRBJ2-7	TRBV19	16	once	CASSIGSGPGSYEQYF	TGTGCCAGTAGTATAGGGTCGGGTCCTGGAAGCTACGAGCAGTACTTC
.	TRBJ2-3	TRBV6-5	13	.	CASSRQVADTQYF	TGTGCCAGCAGTCGACAGGTAGCAGATACGCAGTATTTT
TRBD1	TRBJ1-5	TRBV7-9	14	.	CASSPTGGGQPQHF	TGTGCCAGCAGCCCGACAGGGGGAGGTCAGCCCCAGCATTTT
TRBD1	TRBJ2-4	TRBV5-5	15	once	CASSLDPRTGNIQYF	TGTGCCAGCAGCTTGGACCCTCGGACAGGGAACATTCAGTACTTC
.	TRBJ2-7	TRBV19	13	.	CASSPQGSYEQYF	TGTGCCAGTAGTCCCCAGGGTTCCTACGAGCAGTACTTC
TRBD1	TRBJ2-1	TRBV6-1	16	.	CASSEIRDRAYNEQFF	TGTGCCAGCAGTGAAATCCGGGACAGGGCCTACAATGAGCAGTTCTTC
TRBD1	TRBJ2-4	TRBV18	15	.	CASSPEGTAKNIQYF	TGTGCCAGCTCACCAGAGGGGACAGCTAAAAACATTCAGTACTTC
.	TRBJ2-1	TRBV25-1	13	.	CASSRNRGDEQFF	TGTGCCAGCAGTCGAAACCGAGGAGATGAGCAGTTCTTC
TRBD1	TRBJ1-2	TRBV28	15	.	CASSGRQGALGGYTF	TGTGCCAGCAGTGGACGACAGGGGGCGCTTGGTGGCTACACCTTC
.	TRBJ1-2	TRBV7-8	19	.	CASSLTLLAQTVSNYGYTF	TGTGCCAGCAGCTTAACCTTGCTCGCGCAGACTGTCTCCAACTATGGCTACACCTTC
.	TRBJ1-2	TRBV18	15	.	CASSRYQGGDYGYTF	TGTGCCAGCTCACGATACCAAGGGGGGGACTATGGCTACACCTTC
.	TRBJ2-7	TRBV5-1	11	.	CASSGRAEQYF	TGCGCCAGCAGTGGCAGAGCGGAGCAGTACTTC
.	TRBJ2-7	TRBV20-1	11	once	CSATSYYEQYF	TGCAGTGCTACATCCTACTACGAGCAGTACTTC
TRBD1	TRBJ1-2	TRBV5-1	14	few	CASSLGQGARGYTF	TGCGCCAGCAGCCTGGGACAGGGGGCACGAGGCTACACCTTC
TRBD2	TRBJ2-1	TRBV24-1	16	.	CATSEAAGFPYNEQFF	TGTGCCACCAGTGAGGCAGCGGGATTTCCCTACAATGAGCAGTTCTTC
TRBD1	TRBJ1-2	TRBV4-1	17	.	CASSQDYRTGPLYGYTF	TGCGCCAGCAGCCAAGATTATAGGACAGGGCCATTATATGGCTACACCTTC
TRBD1	TRBJ1-2	TRBV5-1	16	few	CASSLFRGGGPDGYTF	TGCGCCAGCAGCTTGTTTCGTGGAGGGGGCCCCGATGGCTACACCTTC
TRBD1	TRBJ2-5	TRBV7-8	15	.	CASRKTGGDQETQYF	TGTGCCAGCAGGAAAACAGGGGGCGACCAAGAGACCCAGTACTTC
TRBD1	TRBJ2-5	TRBV9	16	.	CASSAFGQGPQETQYF	TGTGCCAGCAGCGCATTCGGACAGGGGCCTCAAGAGACCCAGTACTTC